The 5 T cell receptor beta chains below were found in one sample sequenced in a study of blood T cell repertoires in COVID-19. Profiled with immunoSEQ multiplex PCR; TCRdb holds only in-frame clones, not every one. The table has around 160,000 clones, around 87% seen once. The sample comprised PBMCs or T cells enriched from blood (not recorded which). The receptors come from a woman aged 25 to 39 with acute COVID-19.

The chain is built from TRBV11-2 and TRBJ1-2, with TRBD1 identical over 7 bases. The CDR3 consists of 13 residues. The germline V gene encodes CDR1 SGHAT and CDR2 FQNNGV. The V segment lost 3 bases and the J segment 8 bases; nucleotides outside the gene matches: 6. CDR3 in DNA: TGTGCCAGCAGCTTCCCCTACAGGGGCGGCTACACCTTC. Its protein is CASSFPYRGGYTF.

The CDR3 DNA reads TGTGCCAGCAGCCGGGACAGGGGGGAGGTTGAGACCCAGTACTTC. Translated: CASSRDRGEVETQYF. This chain uses TRBV3-1 (or the pseudogene TRBV3-2) with TRBJ2-5, with TRBD1 matching 11 bases. The CDR3 runs to 15 residues. Per germline, CDR1 LGHDT and CDR2 YNNKEL (reference sequence). With V trimmed by 4 bases and J by 5 bases, 6 bases remained unmatched.

In nucleotides, the CDR3 is TGTGCCAGCAGCCTGGGAGCGCGGGGGGAGGATACGCAGTATTTT. As protein: CASSLGARGEDTQYF. This chain joins TRBV11-3 and TRBJ2-3, with 8 bases matching TRBD2. Germline assignment: CDR1 SGHNT and CDR2 YENEEA. The CDR3 covers 15 residues. V shed 5 bases and J 6 bases; nucleotides not matched to a gene: 10. Complete variable domain (other parts from reference TRBV11-3 and TRBJ2-3): EAGVVQSPRYKIIEKKQPVAFWCNPISGHNTLYWYLQNLGQGPELLIRYENEEAVDDSQLPKDRFSAERLKGVDSTLKIQPAELGDSAVYLCASSLGARGEDTQYFGPGTRLTVL.

This clone was observed a handful of times. CDR3 residues: CASSWGTEGYTF. The DNA of the CDR3 is TGTGCCAGCAGCTGGGGGACAGAAGGCTACACCTTC. The rearrangement uses TRBV5-6 and TRBJ1-2, with TRBD1 matching 7 bases. Germline trimming cut 3 bases from V and 8 bases from J; bases unmatched to any gene: 4. Germline assignment: CDR1 SGHDT and CDR2 YYEEEE. The CDR3 loop spans 12 amino acids.

The CDR3 bases are TGTGCCAGCAGACTAGCGGGGAATTCCTACGAGCAGTACTTC. Translation gives CASRLAGNSYEQYF. The V call is TRBV7-2, the J call TRBJ2-7; TRBD2 matches 10 bases. V trimming: 6 bases; J trimming: 1 base; junction bases outside the gene matches: 3. The CDR3 spans 14 residues. Germline values: CDR1 SGHTA, CDR2 FQGNSA.